Following are 5 T cell receptor beta chains from one sample sequenced in a study of cytomegalovirus exposure and HLA in healthy donors. Primers: 60 Vbeta forward and 13 Jbeta reverse. Sequencing used immunoSEQ multiplex PCR; TCRdb keeps in-frame clones, though not all of them. The top ten hold about 4% of the sample, which has fewer than 180,000 clones, 70% to 80% seen once. The source material was PBMCs. The receptor set was obtained from a human donor in good health.

The sample holds a few counts of this clone. The J gene is TRBJ1-4, the V gene TRBV5-1, with TRBD1 as a possible D gene (5 bases). The CDR3 consists of 14 residues. The V end was cut by 0 bases, the J end by 11 bases, with 14 bases between. CDR1 and CDR2 (germline): SGHRS, YFSETQ. CDR3 in amino acids: CASSLESGTNKLFF. The DNA of the CDR3 is TGCGCCAGCAGCTTGGAGTCCGGGACTAATAAACTGTTTTTT.

V and J are TRBV6-6 and TRBJ1-4; no reliable D call. Germline V gives CDR1 MNHNY, CDR2 SVGAGI (reference sequence). The V end lost 3 bases, the J end lost 7 bases, and 12 bases lay between the germline ends. CDR3 length: 14 amino acids. As DNA, the CDR3 is TGTGCCAGCAGTTATGAGCCTACGAGTGAAAAACTGTTTTTT. It encodes CASSYEPTSEKLFF.

The chain joins TRBV11-2 to TRBJ1-2; D gene unclear. The CDR3 has 15 amino acids. Looked up from germline, CDR1 is SGHAT and CDR2 is FQNNGV. The V end lost 0 bases, the J end lost 8 bases, and 16 bases lay between the germline ends. CDR3 amino acids: CASSLEGPGRSGYTF. DNA of the CDR3: TGTGCCAGCAGCTTAGAGGGTCCGGGGAGGAGCGGCTACACCTTC.

This chain uses TRBV9 with TRBJ1-4, with 7 bases fitting TRBD1. This CDR3 has 14 residues. Per the germline V gene, CDR1 is SGDLS and CDR2 is YYNGEE. Trimming took 3 bases from V and 7 from J; bases not matched to a gene: 6. This CDR3 is CASSAGTAGEKLFF. The DNA of the CDR3 is TGTGCCAGCAGCGCGGGGACAGCGGGTGAAAAACTGTTTTTT. Looking up the rest from reference TRBV9 and TRBJ1-4 gives the full variable domain: DSGVTQTPKHLITATGQRVTLRCSPRSGDLSVYWYQQSLDQGLQFLIQYYNGEERAKGNILERFSAQQFPDLHSELNLSSLELGDSALYFCASSAGTAGEKLFFGSGTQLSVL.

V gene TRBV19 combines with J gene TRBJ1-1; 7 nucleotides align to TRBD1. The CDR3 is 14 residues long. J was trimmed by 2 bases and V by 3 bases; bases with no gene match: 3. Germline V gene data show CDR1 as LNHDA and CDR2 as SQIVND (reference sequence). The CDR3 nucleotides are TGTGCCAGTAGTATGGCAGGGGGTAACACTGAAGCTTTCTTT. Translating it yields CASSMAGGNTEAFF.